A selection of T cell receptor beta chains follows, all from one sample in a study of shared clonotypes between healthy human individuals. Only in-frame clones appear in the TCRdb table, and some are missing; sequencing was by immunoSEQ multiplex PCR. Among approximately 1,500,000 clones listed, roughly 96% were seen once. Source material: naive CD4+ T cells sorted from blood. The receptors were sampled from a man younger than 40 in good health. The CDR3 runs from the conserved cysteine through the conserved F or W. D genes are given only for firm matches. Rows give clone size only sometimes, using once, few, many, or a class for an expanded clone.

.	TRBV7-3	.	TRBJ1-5	CASSLGPRQPQHF	TGTGCCAGCAGCTTAGGACCCCGTCAGCCCCAGCATTTT
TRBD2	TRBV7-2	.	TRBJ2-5	CASSLASGSGQETQYF	TGTGCCAGCAGCTTAGCCAGCGGGAGTGGGCAAGAGACCCAGTACTTC
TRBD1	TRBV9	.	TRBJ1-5	CASSVGTGGIGPQHF	TGTGCCAGCAGCGTAGGGACAGGGGGGATTGGGCCCCAGCATTTT
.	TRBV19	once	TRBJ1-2	CASSWTWAYGYTF	TGTGCCAGTAGCTGGACCTGGGCCTATGGCTACACCTTC
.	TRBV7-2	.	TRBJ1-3	CASSLAIRGNTIYF	TGTGCCAGCAGCTTAGCGATCAGGGGAAACACCATATATTTT
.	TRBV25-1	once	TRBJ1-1	CASSETRQPWNTEAFF	TGTGCCAGCAGTGAGACCCGACAGCCGTGGAACACTGAAGCTTTCTTT
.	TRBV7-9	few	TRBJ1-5	CASSFRGGSAQHF	TGTGCCAGCAGCTTTCGAGGAGGGTCGGCCCAGCATTTT
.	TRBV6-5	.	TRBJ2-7	CASSYTGLYEQYF	TGTGCCAGCAGTTATACAGGGCTCTACGAGCAGTACTTC
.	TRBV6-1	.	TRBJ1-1	CASRRHALNTEAFF	TGTGCCAGCAGGAGACACGCCTTGAACACTGAAGCTTTCTTT
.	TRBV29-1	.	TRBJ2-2	CSVEDRMNTGELFF	TGCAGCGTTGAAGACCGGATGAACACCGGGGAGCTGTTTTTT
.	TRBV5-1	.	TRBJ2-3	CASSPDPGGDTQYF	TGCGCCAGCAGCCCGGACCCCGGGGGAGATACGCAGTATTTT
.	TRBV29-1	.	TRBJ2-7	CSVTWQGKILGPYEQYF	TGCAGCGTAACCTGGCAGGGGAAAATTTTGGGCCCCTACGAGCAGTACTTC
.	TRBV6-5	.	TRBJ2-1	CASSYHNEQFF	TGTGCCAGCAGTTACCACAATGAGCAGTTCTTC
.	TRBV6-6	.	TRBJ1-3	CATGGAGNTIYF	TGTGCCACGGGGGGGGCTGGAAACACCATATATTTT
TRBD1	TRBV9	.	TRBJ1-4	CASSARDRVFLPNEKLFF	TGTGCCAGCAGCGCCCGGGACAGGGTTTTTTTGCCTAATGAAAAACTGTTTTTT
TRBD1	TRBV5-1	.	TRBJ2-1	CASRDTGGENEQFF	TGCGCCAGCAGGGATACAGGGGGCGAAAATGAGCAGTTCTTC
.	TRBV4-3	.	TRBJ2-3	CASSQGGKGGANTQYF	TGCGCCAGCAGCCAAGGGGGTAAGGGGGGCGCTAATACGCAGTATTTT
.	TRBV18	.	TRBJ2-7	CASSRGTPSYEQYF	TGTGCCAGCTCACGGGGGACACCCTCCTACGAGCAGTACTTC
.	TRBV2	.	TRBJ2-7	CASSQALRTYEQYF	TGTGCCAGCAGCCAAGCACTTAGGACCTACGAGCAGTACTTC
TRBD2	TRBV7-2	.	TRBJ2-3	CASSSGLAVLNTQYF	TGTGCCAGCAGCTCGGGACTAGCGGTCCTGAATACGCAGTATTTT
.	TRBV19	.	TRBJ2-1	CASSKERGYNEQFF	TGTGCCAGTAGTAAGGAGCGCGGATACAATGAGCAGTTCTTC
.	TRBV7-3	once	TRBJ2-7	CASSLAGNPLEQYF	TGTGCCAGCAGCTTAGCGGGAAACCCTCTCGAGCAGTACTTC
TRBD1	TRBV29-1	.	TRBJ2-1	CSVVGRGPHNEQFF	TGCAGCGTTGTCGGCAGGGGGCCCCACAATGAGCAGTTCTTC
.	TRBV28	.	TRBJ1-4	CASSSPLLEKLFF	TGTGCCAGCAGTTCCCCTCTTTTAGAAAAACTGTTTTTT
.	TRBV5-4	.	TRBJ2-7	CASRVSGPRSSYEQYF	TGTGCCAGCAGGGTATCCGGACCCAGGAGCTCCTACGAGCAGTACTTC
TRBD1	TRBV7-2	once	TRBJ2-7	CASSTRAGTGQTYEQYF	TGTGCCAGCAGCACAAGAGCCGGGACAGGCCAAACCTACGAGCAGTACTTC
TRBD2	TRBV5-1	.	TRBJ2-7	CASRTGTSGSSYEQYF	TGCGCCAGCAGGACCGGGACTAGCGGGAGTAGCTACGAGCAGTACTTC
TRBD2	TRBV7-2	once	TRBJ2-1	CASTKTSGPMEQFF	TGTGCCAGCACCAAGACTAGCGGTCCCATGGAGCAGTTCTTC
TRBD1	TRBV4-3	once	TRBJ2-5	CASSQEWTGSAGTQYF	TGCGCCAGCAGCCAAGAGTGGACAGGGTCAGCCGGGACCCAGTACTTC
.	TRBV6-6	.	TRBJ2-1	CASSSAWESHNEQFF	TGTGCCAGCAGTTCCGCGTGGGAGTCCCACAATGAGCAGTTCTTC
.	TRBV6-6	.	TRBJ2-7	CASSSPDRSRLEQYF	TGTGCCAGCAGCTCTCCAGACCGGTCTCGTTTAGAGCAGTACTTC
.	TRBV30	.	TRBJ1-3	CAWSVQRSMVRF	TGTGCCTGGAGTGTACAGAGGAGTATGGTGCGATTT
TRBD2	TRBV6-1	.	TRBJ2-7	CATAGLAGSYEQYF	TGTGCCACAGCCGGACTAGCGGGCTCCTACGAGCAGTACTTC
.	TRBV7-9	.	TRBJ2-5	CASSLVQYQETQYF	TGTGCCAGCAGCTTAGTCCAGTATCAAGAGACCCAGTACTTC
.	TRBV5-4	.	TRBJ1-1	CASSTQTDMNTEAFF	TGTGCCAGCAGCACCCAGACGGACATGAACACTGAAGCTTTCTTT
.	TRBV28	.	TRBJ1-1	CASSLRDMNTEAFF	TGTGCCAGCAGTTTGAGAGACATGAACACTGAAGCTTTCTTT